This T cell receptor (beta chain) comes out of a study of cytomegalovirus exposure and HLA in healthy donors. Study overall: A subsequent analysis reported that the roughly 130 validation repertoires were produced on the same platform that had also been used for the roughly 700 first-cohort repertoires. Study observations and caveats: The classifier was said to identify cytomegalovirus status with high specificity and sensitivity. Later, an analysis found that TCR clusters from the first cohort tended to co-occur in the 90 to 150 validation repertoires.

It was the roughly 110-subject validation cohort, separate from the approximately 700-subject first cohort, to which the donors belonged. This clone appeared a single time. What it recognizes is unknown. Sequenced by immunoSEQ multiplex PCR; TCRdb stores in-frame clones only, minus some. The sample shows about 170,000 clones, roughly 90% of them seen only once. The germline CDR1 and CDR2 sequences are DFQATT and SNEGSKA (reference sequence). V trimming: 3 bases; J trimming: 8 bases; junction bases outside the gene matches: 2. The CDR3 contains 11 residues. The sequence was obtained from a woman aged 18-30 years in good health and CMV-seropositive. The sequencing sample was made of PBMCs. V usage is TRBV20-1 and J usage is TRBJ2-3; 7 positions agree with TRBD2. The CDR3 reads CSASGGVTQYF. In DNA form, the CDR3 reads TGCAGTGCTAGTGGGGGGGTTACGCAGTATTTT.